The 26 T cell receptor beta chains below were found in one sample sequenced in a study of T cell responses to AZD1222 COVID-19 vaccine. The table came from immunoSEQ multiplex PCR; TCRdb's copy has only in-frame clones and leaves some out. The sample carries about 100,000 clones, around nine tenths recorded once. This specimen consisted of peripheral blood, obtained on day 0 of AZD1222 vaccination. The receptors here all came from an adult in good health.

The chain combines TRBV18 with TRBJ1-1, with 8 bases matching TRBD1. Germline loops: CDR1 KGHSH, CDR2 LQKENI. The ends lost 5 bases at V and 1 base at J; junction bases unmatched: 0. The length of the CDR3 is 13 residues. The CDR3 loop is CASSTGGNTEAFF. CDR3 nucleotides: TGTGCCAGCTCAACAGGGGGGAACACTGAAGCTTTCTTT.

The chain employs TRBV19 and TRBJ1-1; D is possibly TRBD1 (5 bases). CDR1 is LNHDA, CDR2 SQIVND, per germline (reference sequence). This CDR3 is 15 amino acids long. Between the trimmed V and J ends, which lost 8 bases and 4 bases, there was a span of 20 bases. The CDR3 DNA reads TGTGCCAGTCAAACTCGGGGCCTGATGGCCACTGAAGCTTTCTTT. Its protein product is CASQTRGLMATEAFF.

The rearrangement links TRBV9 to TRBJ2-1; D possibly corresponds to TRBD2 (6 bases). The CDR3 contains 15 residues. Trimming took off 3 bases at V and 5 bases at J, with 15 bases between the two ends. Germline CDR1 and CDR2: SGDLS and YYNGEE. Here the CDR3 DNA reads TGTGCCAGCAGCGCAGGGACTGCCCGAGACAATGAGCAGTTCTTC. Translation: CASSAGTARDNEQFF.

As DNA, the CDR3 is TGTGCCAGCAGCAAAGACAGGGGATCGCTCCTAGCCAAAAACATTCAGTACTTC. Protein product: CASSKDRGSLLAKNIQYF. This chain uses TRBV21-1 with TRBJ2-4; no check of the table's D call, TRBD1, against the DNA was made. TRBV21-1 is labeled a pseudogene. CDR3 length equals 18 residues.

This clone was recorded only once. CDR3 bases: TGTGCCAGCAGATCCCTACGACAGGGGAACACTGAAGCTTTCTTT. Translation gives CASRSLRQGNTEAFF. The chain employs TRBV25-1 and TRBJ1-1; 7 nucleotides agree with TRBD1. The CDR3 loop spans 15 amino acids. CDR1 MGHDK and CDR2 SYGVNS come from the germline V gene. Losses at the gene ends were 6 bases for V and 1 base for J; bases not matched to a gene: 8.

This chain uses TRBV5-1 with TRBJ2-5, with 15 bases matching TRBD2. The CDR3 is 16 residues long. CDR1 is SGHRS and CDR2 is YFSETQ in the germline V gene. Trimming cost V 6 bases and J 3 bases; bases outside gene matches: 6. DNA of the CDR3: TGCGCCAGCAAAGGACTAGCGGGAGGGCCGGAAGAGACCCAGTACTTC. Residues: CASKGLAGGPEETQYF.

The chain combines TRBV4-1 with TRBJ1-2; D possibly corresponds to TRBD1 (5 bases). V lost 2 bases and J 1 base, leaving 17 bases between the germline ends. Germline V lookup: CDR1 MGHRA, CDR2 YSYEKL. The CDR3 has 17 amino acids. CDR3 amino acids: CASSQPSGLGVNYGYTF. Written as DNA, the CDR3 is TGCGCCAGCAGCCAACCCTCGGGACTGGGGGTTAACTATGGCTACACCTTC.

The chain joins TRBV5-5 to TRBJ2-7; 11 positions agree with TRBD1. The V gene's germline CDR1 is SGHKS and CDR2 YYEKEE (reference sequence). V trimming: 0 bases; J trimming: 0 bases; junction bases outside the gene matches: 2. The CDR3 is 16 amino acids. CDR3 in amino acids: CASSLAGTGGSYEQYF. Written as DNA, the CDR3 is TGTGCCAGCAGCTTGGCCGGGACAGGGGGCTCCTACGAGCAGTACTTC.

This clone has just one count. The chain links TRBV6-5 to TRBJ1-3; weak D call: TRBD1 (6 bases). From germline, CDR1 is MNHEY and CDR2 SVGAGI. This CDR3 is built from 13 residues. V lost 6 bases and J 3 bases, leaving 9 bases between the germline ends. The CDR3 coding sequence is TGTGCCAGCAGGGACAGATATGGAAACACCATATATTTT. This sequence encodes CASRDRYGNTIYF.

The rearrangement links TRBV7-2 to TRBJ1-1; 11 bases map to TRBD1. Germline V lookup: CDR1 SGHTA, CDR2 FQGNSA. V gave up 4 bases and J gave up 11 bases; unmatched junction bases: 18. CDR3 size: 17 residues. DNA for the CDR3: TGTGCCAGCAGCTCCCCCTCTAGGGACAGGGGGACCAGGAGGGCTTTCTTT. As protein: CASSSPSRDRGTRRAFF. The complete variable domain, with remaining parts taken from reference TRBV7-2 and TRBJ1-1, reads GAGVSQSPSNKVTEKGKDVELRCDPISGHTALYWYRQSLGQGLEFLIYFQGNSAPDKSGLPSDRFSAERTGGSVSTLTIQRTQQEDSAVYLCASSSPSRDRGTRRAFFGQGTRLTVV.

The rearrangement links TRBV5-5 to TRBJ1-1, with D hard to call. The CDR3 length is 15 residues. V was pared by 0 bases and J by 6 bases, with 15 bases between. Germline V gene data show CDR1 as SGHKS and CDR2 as YYEKEE (reference sequence). CDR3: CASSLGVGFQAEAFF. CDR3 DNA: TGTGCCAGCAGCTTGGGTGTAGGCTTCCAGGCTGAAGCTTTCTTT.

DNA of the CDR3: TGCAGCGTGCTGGAACTAGGAAACACCATATATTTT. Translation: CSVLELGNTIYF. This chain links TRBV29-1 with TRBJ1-3; D is ambiguous. The germline V gene encodes CDR1 SQVTM and CDR2 ANQGSEA. Trimming removed 6 bases from V and 4 bases from J, with 10 bases in between. The CDR3 is made up of 12 amino acids. Supplemented by reference TRBV29-1 and TRBJ1-3, the full variable domain reads SAVISQKPSRDICQRGTSLTIQCQVDSQVTMMFWYRQQPGQSLTLIATANQGSEATYESGFVIDKFPISRPNLTFSTLTVSNMSPEDSSIYLCSVLELGNTIYFGEGSWLTVV.

J is TRBJ1-1 and V is TRBV11-2; weak D call: TRBD1 (6 bases). Trimming pared 5 bases from V and 5 bases from J, leaving 18 bases between. The germline CDR1 and CDR2 sequences are SGHAT and FQNNGV. The CDR3 covers 15 residues. CDR3 sequence (DNA): TGTGCCAGCAGCCCGGGTGCCGGGGGGCGGACTGAAGCTTTCTTT. Encoded protein: CASSPGAGGRTEAFF.

DNA of the CDR3: TGCGCCAGCAGAAGGGGGGGCGAGACCCAGTACTTC. Translation gives CASRRGGETQYF. The chain couples TRBV5-1 to TRBJ2-5, with D possibly matching TRBD2 (7 bases). Germline V gene sequence: CDR1 SGHRS, CDR2 YFSETQ. The germline V and J ends were trimmed by 5 bases and 5 bases, with 10 bases remaining between them. CDR3 length equals 12 residues.

The chain uses TRBV30 and TRBJ2-2; 11 nucleotides line up with TRBD1. Germline CDR1 GTSNPN, CDR2 SVGIG (reference sequence). The CDR3 has 15 residues. V was pared by 3 bases and J by 4 bases, with 4 bases of the junction left unmatched. The CDR3 region has the DNA TGTGCCTGGAGCAGGACAGGGGGCTCCACCGGGGAGCTGTTTTTT. Protein product: CAWSRTGGSTGELFF.

The CDR3 region is CASIAEPTNIQYF. The CDR3 coding sequence is TGCGCCAGCATCGCCGAGCCGACGAATATTCAGTACTTC. V and J are TRBV23-1 and TRBJ2-4, with D unresolved. TRBV23-1 is an ORF; its function is uncertain. Trimming left V 7 bases short and J 10 bases short, with 17 bases between. The CDR3 length is 13 residues.

CDR3 sequence: CASSRTGELFF. The CDR3 bases are TGTGCCAGCAGTCGGACCGGGGAGCTGTTTTTT. V usage is TRBV12-3 or TRBV12-4 and J usage is TRBJ2-2; D unclear. The CDR3 covers 11 residues. Trimming removed 5 bases from V and 5 bases from J, with 3 bases in between.

This clone was observed a few times. This chain links TRBV3-1 (or the pseudogene TRBV3-2) with TRBJ2-7, with 8 bases that match TRBD2. The CDR3 totals 16 residues. CDR1 is LGHDT and CDR2 is YNNKEL in the germline V gene (reference sequence). V was clipped by 2 bases and J by 6 bases; unmatched bases: 12. The CDR3 nucleotides read TGTGCCAGCAGCCAATCCGAACTAGCGGTGAGAGGCGAGCAGTACTTC. This encodes CASSQSELAVRGEQYF.

V is TRBV18 and J is TRBJ1-1; 10 positions match TRBD1. Germline lookup yields CDR1 KGHSH and CDR2 LQKENI. This CDR3 contains 15 residues. The V gene end was trimmed by 3 bases and the J gene end by 1 base; junction bases not matched to a gene: 2. The CDR3, as DNA: TGTGCCAGCTCACCCCGACAGGGGGCGAACACTGAAGCTTTCTTT. This codes for CASSPRQGANTEAFF.

The rearrangement links TRBV5-4 to TRBJ2-7; 13 bases are shared with TRBD2. J was trimmed by 2 bases and V by 4 bases; bases with no gene match: 3. Per germline, CDR1 SGHNT and CDR2 YYREEE (reference sequence). The CDR3 has 15 residues. The CDR3, as DNA: TGTGCCAGCAGCCCCGGGACTAGCGGGACCTACGAGCAGTACTTC. Translated: CASSPGTSGTYEQYF.

The chain couples TRBV7-6 to TRBJ1-1, with D perhaps TRBD1 (5 bases). V was trimmed by 0 bases and J by 0 bases, leaving 8 bases between them. The CDR3 is made up of 15 amino acids. Germline V gene lookup returns CDR1 SGHVS and CDR2 FNYEAQ. CDR3 region: CASSLAPGLNTEAFF. The CDR3 nucleotides read TGTGCCAGCAGCTTAGCACCGGGGCTGAACACTGAAGCTTTCTTT.

The J gene is TRBJ1-5, the V gene TRBV6-5; D remains unclear. CDR1 and CDR2 (germline): MNHEY, SVGAGI. The CDR3 has 13 amino acids. CDR3 region: CAGGVLSNQPQHF. CDR3 in DNA: TGTGCTGGCGGAGTTCTTAGCAATCAGCCCCAGCATTTT.

This chain joins TRBV19 and TRBJ2-4, with TRBD1 identical over 7 bases. The V and J ends lost 1 base and 12 bases, in that order; junction bases with no gene match: 6. This CDR3 contains 13 residues. Per germline, CDR1 LNHDA and CDR2 SQIVND (reference sequence). This CDR3 reads CASSIGMGQTQYF. CDR3 coding DNA: TGTGCCAGTAGTATAGGGATGGGACAGACTCAGTACTTC.

This clone appeared a few times. The chain links TRBV7-2 to TRBJ1-1, with 8 bases aligning to TRBD1. The CDR3 loop spans 15 amino acids. In germline, CDR1 is SGHTA, CDR2 FQGNSA. The V segment lost 4 bases and the J segment 4 bases; nucleotides outside the gene matches: 8. CDR3 in DNA: TGTGCCAGCAGCTCCCAGGGGGCAGGGGGCACTGAAGCTTTCTTT. Translating gives CASSSQGAGGTEAFF.

The V gene is TRBV11-1, the J gene TRBJ2-7; 8 nucleotides agree with TRBD1. The trim removed 5 bases at V and 4 bases at J, leaving 10 bases unmatched. Germline assignment: CDR1 SGHAT and CDR2 FQDESV (reference sequence). The CDR3 length is 15 residues. As DNA, the CDR3 is TGTGCCAGCAGCGTGACCGGGACAGGTTCTTACGAGCAGTACTTC. It codes for CASSVTGTGSYEQYF. The full variable domain, rest sourced from reference TRBV11-1 and TRBJ2-7, is EAEVAQSPRYKITEKSQAVAFWCDPISGHATLYWYRQILGQGPELLVQFQDESVVDDSQLPKDRFSAERLKGVDSTLKIQPAELGDSAMYLCASSVTGTGSYEQYFGPGTRLTVT.

The CDR3 is CASSLSRGQGYEKLFF. CDR3 DNA sequence: TGTGCCAGCAGTTTATCTAGAGGACAGGGCTATGAAAAACTGTTTTTT. The V gene is TRBV27, the J gene TRBJ1-4, with 8 positions matching TRBD1. V lost 0 bases, J lost 6 bases, and 6 bases stayed unmatched. This CDR3 comprises 16 residues. Germline values: CDR1 MNHEY, CDR2 SMNVEV (reference sequence).